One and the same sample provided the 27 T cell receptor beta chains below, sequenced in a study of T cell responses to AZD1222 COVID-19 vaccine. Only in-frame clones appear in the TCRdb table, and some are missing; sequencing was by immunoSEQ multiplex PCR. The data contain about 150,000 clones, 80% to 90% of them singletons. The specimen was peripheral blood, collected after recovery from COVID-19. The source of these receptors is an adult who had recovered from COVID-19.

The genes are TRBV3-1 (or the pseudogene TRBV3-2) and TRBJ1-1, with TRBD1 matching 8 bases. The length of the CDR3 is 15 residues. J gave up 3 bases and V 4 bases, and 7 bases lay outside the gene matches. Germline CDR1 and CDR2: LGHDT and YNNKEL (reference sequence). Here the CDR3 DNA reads TGTGCCAGCAGCCTCGGACAGGGAAGGGACACTGAAGCTTTCTTT. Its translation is CASSLGQGRDTEAFF.

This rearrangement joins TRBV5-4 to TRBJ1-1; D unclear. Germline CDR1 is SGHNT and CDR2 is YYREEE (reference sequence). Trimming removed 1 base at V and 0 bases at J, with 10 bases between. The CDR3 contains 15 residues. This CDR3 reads CASSLSPAVNTEAFF. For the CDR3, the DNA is TGTGCCAGCAGCTTGTCCCCGGCGGTGAACACTGAAGCTTTCTTT.

CDR3 DNA sequence: TGCAGCGGAACGTCCGGACAGGGGGCCGGCGGCTACACCTTC. As protein: CSGTSGQGAGGYTF. The chain couples TRBV29-1 to TRBJ1-2; TRBD1 matches at 11 bases. The V segment lost 7 bases and the J segment 8 bases; nucleotides outside the gene matches: 12. Per the germline V gene, CDR1 is SQVTM and CDR2 is ANQGSEA. This CDR3 spans 14 amino acids.

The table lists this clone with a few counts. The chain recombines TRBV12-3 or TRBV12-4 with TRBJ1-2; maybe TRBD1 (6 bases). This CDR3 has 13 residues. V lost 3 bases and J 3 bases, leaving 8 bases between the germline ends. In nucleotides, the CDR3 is TGTGCCAGCAGTTTGCGACAGGACTATGGCTACACCTTC. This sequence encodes CASSLRQDYGYTF.

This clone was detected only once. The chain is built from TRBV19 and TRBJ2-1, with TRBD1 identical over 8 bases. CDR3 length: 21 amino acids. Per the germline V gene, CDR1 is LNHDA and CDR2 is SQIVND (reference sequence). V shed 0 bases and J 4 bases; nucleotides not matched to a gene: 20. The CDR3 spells CASSIEGTPRGRIQWYNEQFF. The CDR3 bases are TGTGCCAGTAGTATAGAGGGAACGCCCAGGGGGCGTATTCAATGGTACAATGAGCAGTTCTTC.

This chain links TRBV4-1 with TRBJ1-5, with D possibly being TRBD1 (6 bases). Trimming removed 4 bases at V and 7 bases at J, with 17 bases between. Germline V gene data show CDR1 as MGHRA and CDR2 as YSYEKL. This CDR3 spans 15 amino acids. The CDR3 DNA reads TGCGCCAGCAGCCTCGGGACAACCGATGGGCAGCCCCAGCATTTT. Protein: CASSLGTTDGQPQHF.

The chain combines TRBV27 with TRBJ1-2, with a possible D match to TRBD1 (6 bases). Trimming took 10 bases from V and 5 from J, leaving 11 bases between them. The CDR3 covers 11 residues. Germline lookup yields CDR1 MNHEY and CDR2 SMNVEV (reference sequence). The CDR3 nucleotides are TGTGCCACCACAGGGCCATATGGCTACACCTTC. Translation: CATTGPYGYTF.

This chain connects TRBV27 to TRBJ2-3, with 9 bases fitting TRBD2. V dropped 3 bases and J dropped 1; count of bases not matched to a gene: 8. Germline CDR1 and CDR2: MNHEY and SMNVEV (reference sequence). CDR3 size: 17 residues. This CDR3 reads CASSLSSRTSGTDTQYF. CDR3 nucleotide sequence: TGTGCCAGCAGTTTGTCTTCAAGGACTAGCGGCACAGATACGCAGTATTTT.

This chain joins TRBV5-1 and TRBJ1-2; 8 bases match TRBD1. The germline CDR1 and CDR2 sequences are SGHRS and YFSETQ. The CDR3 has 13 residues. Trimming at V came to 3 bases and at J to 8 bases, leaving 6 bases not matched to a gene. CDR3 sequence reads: CASSSDRVNGYTF. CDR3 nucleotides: TGCGCCAGCAGCTCGGACAGGGTCAACGGCTACACCTTC.

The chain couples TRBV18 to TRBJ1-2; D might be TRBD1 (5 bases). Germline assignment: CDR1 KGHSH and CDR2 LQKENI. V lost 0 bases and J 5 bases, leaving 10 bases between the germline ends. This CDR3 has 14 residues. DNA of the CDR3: TGTGCCAGCTCACCACCGGGGACGTTTTATGGCTACACCTTC. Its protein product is CASSPPGTFYGYTF.

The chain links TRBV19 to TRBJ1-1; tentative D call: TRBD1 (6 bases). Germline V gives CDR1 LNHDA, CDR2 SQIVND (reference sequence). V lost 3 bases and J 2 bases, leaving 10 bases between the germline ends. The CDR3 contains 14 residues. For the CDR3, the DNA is TGTGCCAGTAGTATGTACAGGGACAACACTGAAGCTTTCTTT. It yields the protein CASSMYRDNTEAFF. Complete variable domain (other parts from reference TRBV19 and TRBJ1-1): DGGITQSPKYLFRKEGQNVTLSCEQNLNHDAMYWYRQDPGQGLRLIYYSQIVNDFQKGDIAEGYSVSREKKESFPLTVTSAQKNPTAFYLCASSMYRDNTEAFFGQGTRLTVV.

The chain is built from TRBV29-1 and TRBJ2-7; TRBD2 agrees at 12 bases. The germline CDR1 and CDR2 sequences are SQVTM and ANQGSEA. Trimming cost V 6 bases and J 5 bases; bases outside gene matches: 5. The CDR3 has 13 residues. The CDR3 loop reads CSVTSGSSHEQYF. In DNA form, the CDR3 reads TGCAGCGTGACTAGCGGGAGTAGCCACGAGCAGTACTTC.

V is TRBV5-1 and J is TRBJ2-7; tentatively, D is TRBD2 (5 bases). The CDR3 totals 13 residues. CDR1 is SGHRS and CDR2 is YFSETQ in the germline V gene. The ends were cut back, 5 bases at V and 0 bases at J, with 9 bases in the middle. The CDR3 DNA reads TGCGCCAGCAGTCAAGGGAGCTCCTACGAGCAGTACTTC. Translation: CASSQGSSYEQYF.

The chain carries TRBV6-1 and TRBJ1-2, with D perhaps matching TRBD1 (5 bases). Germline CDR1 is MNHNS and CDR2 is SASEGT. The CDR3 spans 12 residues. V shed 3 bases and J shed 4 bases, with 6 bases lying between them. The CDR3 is CASSDGGYGYTF. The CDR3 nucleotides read TGTGCCAGCAGTGACGGGGGCTATGGCTACACCTTC.

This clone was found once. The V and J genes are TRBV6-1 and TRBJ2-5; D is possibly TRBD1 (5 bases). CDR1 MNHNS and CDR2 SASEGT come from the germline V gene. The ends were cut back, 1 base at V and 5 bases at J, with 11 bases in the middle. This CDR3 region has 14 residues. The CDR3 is CASSEEGSWETQYF. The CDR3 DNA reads TGTGCCAGCAGTGAAGAGGGGTCGTGGGAGACCCAGTACTTC.

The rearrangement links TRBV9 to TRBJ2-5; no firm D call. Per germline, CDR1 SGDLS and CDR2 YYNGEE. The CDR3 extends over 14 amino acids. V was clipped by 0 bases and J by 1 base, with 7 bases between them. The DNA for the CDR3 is TGTGCCAGCAGCGTAGGCGGTGGCCAAGAGACCCAGTACTTC. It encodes CASSVGGGQETQYF.

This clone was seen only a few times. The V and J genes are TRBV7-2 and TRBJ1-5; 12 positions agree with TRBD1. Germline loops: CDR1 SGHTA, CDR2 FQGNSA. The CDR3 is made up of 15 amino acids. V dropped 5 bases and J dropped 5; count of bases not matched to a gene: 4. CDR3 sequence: CASSPGQGAYQPQHF. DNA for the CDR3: TGTGCCAGCAGCCCGGGACAGGGGGCTTATCAGCCCCAGCATTTT.

The CDR3 reads CASSRTRTGKGNTIYF. The CDR3 DNA sequence: TGTGCCAGCAGTCGTACCCGGACAGGGAAGGGAAACACCATATATTTT. The chain joins TRBV6-8 to TRBJ1-3; TRBD1 matches at 8 bases. Germline CDR1 is MNHGY and CDR2 is SAAAGT. The V gene end was trimmed by 5 bases and the J gene end by 4 bases; junction bases not matched to a gene: 10. This CDR3 contains 16 residues.

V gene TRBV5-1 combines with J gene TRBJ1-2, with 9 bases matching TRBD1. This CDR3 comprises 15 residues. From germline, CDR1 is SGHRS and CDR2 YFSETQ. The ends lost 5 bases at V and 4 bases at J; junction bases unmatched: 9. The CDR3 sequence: CASRAPGQGGYGYTF. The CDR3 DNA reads TGCGCCAGCAGGGCACCGGGACAGGGAGGCTATGGCTACACCTTC.

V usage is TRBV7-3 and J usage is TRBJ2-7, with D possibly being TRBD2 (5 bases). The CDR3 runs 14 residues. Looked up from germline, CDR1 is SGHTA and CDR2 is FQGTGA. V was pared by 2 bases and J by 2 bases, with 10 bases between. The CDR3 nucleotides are TGTGCCAGCAGCTTAGGACCGACTACCTACGAGCAGTACTTC. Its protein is CASSLGPTTYEQYF.

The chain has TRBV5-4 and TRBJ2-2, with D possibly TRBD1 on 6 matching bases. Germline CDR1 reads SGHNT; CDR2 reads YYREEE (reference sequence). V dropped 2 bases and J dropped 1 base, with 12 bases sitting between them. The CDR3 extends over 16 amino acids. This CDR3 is CASSFRYRENTGELFF. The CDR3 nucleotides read TGTGCCAGCAGCTTCAGATACAGGGAGAACACCGGGGAGCTGTTTTTT.

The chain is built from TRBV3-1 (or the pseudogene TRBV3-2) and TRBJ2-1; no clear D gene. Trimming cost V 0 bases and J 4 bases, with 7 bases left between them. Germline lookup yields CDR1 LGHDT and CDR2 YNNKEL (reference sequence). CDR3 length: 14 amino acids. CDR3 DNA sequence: TGTGCCAGCAGCCAAGACTCAGGATACAATGAGCAGTTCTTC. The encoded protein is CASSQDSGYNEQFF.

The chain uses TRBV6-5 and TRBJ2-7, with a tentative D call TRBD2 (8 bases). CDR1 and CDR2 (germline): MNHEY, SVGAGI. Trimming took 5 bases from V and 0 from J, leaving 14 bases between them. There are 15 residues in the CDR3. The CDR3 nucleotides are TGTGCCAGCAGTCCGGGGGGGACAGTCTCCTACGAGCAGTACTTC. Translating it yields CASSPGGTVSYEQYF.

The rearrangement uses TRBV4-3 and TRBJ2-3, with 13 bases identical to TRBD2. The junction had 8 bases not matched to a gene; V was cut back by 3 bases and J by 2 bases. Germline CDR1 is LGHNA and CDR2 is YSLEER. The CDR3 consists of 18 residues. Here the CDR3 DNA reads TGCGCCAGCAGCCAGCGGGCGGGACTAGCGGGACCCACAGATACGCAGTATTTT. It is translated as CASSQRAGLAGPTDTQYF.

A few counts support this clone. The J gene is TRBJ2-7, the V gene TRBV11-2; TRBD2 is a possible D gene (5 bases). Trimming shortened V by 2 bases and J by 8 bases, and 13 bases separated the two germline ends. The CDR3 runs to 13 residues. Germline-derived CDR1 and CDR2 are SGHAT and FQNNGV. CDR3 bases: TGTGCCAGCAGCTTATTTGCGGAGGCCAAGCAGTACTTC. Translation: CASSLFAEAKQYF.

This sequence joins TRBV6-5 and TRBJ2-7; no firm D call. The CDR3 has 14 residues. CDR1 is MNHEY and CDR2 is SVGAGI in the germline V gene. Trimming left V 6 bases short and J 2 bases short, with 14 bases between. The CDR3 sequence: CASRVRAAPYEQYF. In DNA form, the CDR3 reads TGTGCCAGCAGGGTTAGGGCGGCTCCCTACGAGCAGTACTTC.

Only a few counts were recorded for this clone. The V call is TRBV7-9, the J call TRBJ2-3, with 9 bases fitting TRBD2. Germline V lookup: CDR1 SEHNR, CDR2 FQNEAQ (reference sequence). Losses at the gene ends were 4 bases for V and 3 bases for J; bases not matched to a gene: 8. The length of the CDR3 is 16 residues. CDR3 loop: CASSSSSGVGTDTQYF. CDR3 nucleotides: TGTGCCAGCAGCTCATCTAGCGGGGTCGGTACAGATACGCAGTATTTT. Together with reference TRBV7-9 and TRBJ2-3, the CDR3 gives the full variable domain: DTGVSQNPRHKITKRGQNVTFRCDPISEHNRLYWYRQTLGQGPEFLTYFQNEAQLEKSRLLSDRFSAERPKGSFSTLEIQRTEQGDSAMYLCASSSSSGVGTDTQYFGPGTRLTVL.